This T cell receptor beta chain was found in a study of CD8 T cells in ankylosing spondylitis (dated by TCRdb to between 2016 and 2019). In terms of the full investigation: T cell receptor beta repertoires were profiled in healthy donors and ankylosing spondylitis patients so that disease-linked TCR variants could be found. The full study cohort was made up of about two dozen ankylosing spondylitis patients and about a hundred healthy donors. Peripheral blood was sampled, and synovial fluid was also collected from ankylosing spondylitis patients.

Many counts were recorded for this clonotype. Its antigen is not yet known. No much larger clone exists at a distance of one base, and base qualities are not known. Results and caveats for the whole study, not just this receptor: The disease-linked clones were reported as significantly enriched in matched synovial fluid samples from ankylosing spondylitis patients. Some motif variants were previously reported in synovial fluid and blood of reactive arthritis patients, suggesting common disease-initiation mechanisms. A TCR beta motif of 7 or 8 highly homologous amino acid variants appeared characteristic of blood from ankylosing spondylitis patients. The disease-linked clones showed a CD8+ phenotype and occurred at relatively low frequencies in peripheral blood.

This sample was sequenced with an Illumina HiSeq 2500. Quantitative 5'-RACE with molecular barcodes was used to prepare TCR beta libraries. Regarding the original processing steps: A new computational method based on a probabilistic model of VDJ rearrangement was used to identify disease-linked TCR variants. In TCRdb, the public reads were trimmed at Q25 with fastp and aligned with MiXCR, with productive beta chains retained. Identical CDR3 proteins give one entry, which carries the most common genes and DNA. TCRdb's processing, not the authors', yielded these V and J calls. The sample table contains about 230,000 distinct CDR3 sequences; only one count was recorded for approximately 8.4% of them. The top ten clonotypes cover 4.8% of the sample. V is pruned by 6 bases and J by 14 bases, leaving 9 bases of the junction without a gene match. CDR1 MNHEY and CDR2 SVGEGT were looked up in the germline V gene. There are 12 amino acids in the CDR3, from cysteine to phenylalanine inclusive. Only the CDR3 region is kept as DNA, spanning 36 bases read in frame from base 1.

Sample: blood, either unsorted or a sorted T cell fraction (not recorded which). This clonotype originated in a female donor with ankylosing spondylitis or in good health (not recorded which). This chain is built from TRBV6-2 or TRBV6-3 and TRBJ2-1; TRBD2 lines up with 8 middle nucleotides. The DNA is as follows: TGTGCCAGCAGCTCCTCGGGAGGGCGAAAGTTCTTC. Its product reads: CASSSSGGRKFF.